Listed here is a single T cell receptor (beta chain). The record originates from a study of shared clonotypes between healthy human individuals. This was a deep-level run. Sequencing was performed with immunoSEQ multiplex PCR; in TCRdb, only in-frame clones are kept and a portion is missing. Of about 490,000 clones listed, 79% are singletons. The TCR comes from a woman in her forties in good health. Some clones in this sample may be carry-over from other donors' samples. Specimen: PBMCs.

DNA for the CDR3: TGTGCCAGCAGACAAGGGGACAGGGTAGGGCAGTACTTC. As protein: CASRQGDRVGQYF. The chain employs TRBV6-6 and TRBJ2-7, with 9 bases lining up with TRBD1. The germline gives CDR1 MNHNY, CDR2 SVGAGI (reference sequence). J was trimmed by 9 bases and V by 6 bases; bases with no gene match: 9. The CDR3 totals 13 residues.